One and the same sample provided the 3 T cell receptor beta chains below, sequenced in a study of response to subunit inactivated influenza vaccine. Each CDR3 protein is one row after TCRdb ran MiXCR on the RT-PCR reads. The sample holds about 620,000 distinct CDR3 sequences, about 11% seen once. The same sample was also used in a study of T cells expressing NK-cell markers. This second study notes: TCR beta cDNA was generated via 5'RACE template switching incorporating UMIs.

This specimen consisted of PBMCs from blood, obtained on the day of vaccination. The receptors here all came from a man aged 50-60 years who received an inactivated influenza vaccine.

The V gene is TRBV20-1, the J gene TRBJ2-7; no firm D call. The CDR3 totals 14 residues. Germline loops: CDR1 DFQATT, CDR2 SNEGSKA (reference sequence). V was clipped by 1 base and J by 7 bases, with 17 bases between them. For the CDR3, the DNA is TGCAGTGCTAGAGGGGCCCGGAGCTCGGATGAGCAGTACTTC. Amino acid sequence: CSARGARSSDEQYF.

CDR3 in DNA: TGTGCCAGTAGTATAGAAGGCGGGATCGAGGCCCCAATGTTCGAGCAGTACTTC. The encoded protein is CASSIEGGIEAPMFEQYF. The chain carries TRBV19 and TRBJ2-7; weak D call: TRBD2 (6 bases). Germline CDR1 and CDR2: LNHDA and SQIVND (reference sequence). CDR3 length: 18 residues. V lost 0 bases, J lost 6 bases, and 24 bases lay in between.

This clonotype came up a few times. The chain recombines TRBV29-1 with TRBJ1-5; 10 positions match TRBD1. The CDR3 consists of 12 residues. The V gene end was trimmed by 8 bases and the J gene end by 7 bases; junction bases not matched to a gene: 5. Germline V gene data show CDR1 as SQVTM and CDR2 as ANQGSEA. The CDR3 protein is CSPGTGEQPQHF. For the CDR3, the DNA is TGCAGCCCCGGGACAGGGGAACAGCCCCAGCATTTT.